This T cell receptor beta chain was sequenced during a study of T cells after posttransplantation cyclophosphamide (dated by TCRdb to 2016 to 2017). Notes on the research overall: Using TRB sequencing, the study followed how the T cell repertoire rebuilt after myeloablative bone marrow transplantation with posttransplantation cyclophosphamide given as GVHD prophylaxis. Antigen receptor sequencing covered samples from roughly 40 PTCy-treated patients and over 15 of their related bone marrow donors. Blood from all 35 or so PTCy patients with 1-year posttransplant specimens was subjected to TRB sequencing. TRB sequencing was also done on up to 3 additional blood samples from 2 to 5.2 years after transplant in 3 patients, and on pretransplant blood from several patients. Because TRA and TRB clonality correlated tightly in about 9 samples, the subsequent TCR analyses were limited to TRB only. Public TRB sequences were queried against a database of over 3,500 sequences associated with responses to pathogens, tumor antigens, self-antigens and alloantigens.

Worth noting for this clone: Its antigen target is currently unknown. Base quality data are lacking; no much larger clone is found one base away.

Interpreted using the paper, the treatment or condition label stands for: high-dose cyclophosphamide on days +3 and +4 as single-agent GVHD prophylaxis. Busulfan and fludarabine conditioning, a related or unrelated marrow graft, and cyclophosphamide on days +3 and +4 were given to PTCy patients. The PTCy-treated patients were drawn from a prospective, multi-institutional clinical trial. Peripheral blood and bone marrow mononuclear cells were isolated by Ficoll-Hypaque density centrifugation and were cryopreserved. Sorting of CD4+ and CD8+ T cells, including naive and memory subsets, was performed by FACS on a FACSAria II. Looking up the germline V gene yields CDR1 MNHNS and CDR2 SASEGT. The CDR3 measures 14 amino acids from cysteine to phenylalanine. The read is trimmed to its CDR3 DNA, 42 bases read in frame from base 1. V trim: 6 bases; J trim: 7 bases; unmatched bases: 9. What the work shows at the level of the full study, not this receptor alone: The TRB repertoires of T cells infiltrating skin or GI tract showed only limited overlap with the TRB repertoires of T cells in blood. Across 35 to 55 patients, TRB clonality was highly associated with recipient CMV seropositivity and CMV reactivation, and diversity in PTCy patients was similar to diversity in CNI/methotrexate controls. Donor-recipient similarity was low at 1-2 months but rose over the first year, and later blood repertoires were often dominated by donor CD8+ memory clones.

Genomic DNA was the input for TRB sequencing, which was run either with the immunoSEQ assay at survey resolution or with the hsTCRB kit. The paper's processing steps were these. The immunoSEQ software handled the initial read processing, while the LymphoSeq R package was used for the repertoire analyses. For each TRB dataset, clonality was calculated as 1 minus normalized Shannon entropy, and the Gini coefficient was computed as well. To infer phenotypes in unsorted samples, TRB sequences from sorted subsets of the recipient or donor were mapped onto the unsorted samples of the same recipient. TCRdb obtained this table from immuneACCESS and retained in-frame rearrangements with V and J assigned. These tables miss some clones; where compared with another copy, unresolved V genes account for less than half of the shortfall, and the remainder is unexplained. V and J calls and clone size are given by that table; D and trimming were obtained from the DNA. The sample profile shows 30,000 to 45,000 clones; around 80% of them were found once. The ten largest clones represent 7.5% to 10% of the sample.

Source: CD4+ T cells sorted from blood, taken roughly 1,900 days after a stem cell transplant with posttransplant cyclophosphamide. The TCR sequence derives from a female patient in her 40s who received an allogeneic stem cell transplant from a related donor, was CMV-positive, and had no GVHD. Donor T cells from the graft may be present among the T cells after a transplant. The chain employs TRBV6-1 and TRBJ2-7, and TRBD1 matches 10 of the central bases. For the CDR3, the sequence is CASSIRDRGWEQYF. At the DNA level, the sequence is TGTGCCAGCAGCATCCGGGACAGGGGTTGGGAGCAGTACTTC.